Detailed here is one T cell receptor beta chain. Its specificity is not known. One junction end disagrees with the germline gene, perhaps due to a read error. The germline CDR1 and CDR2 sequences are MNHNS and SASEGT. This CDR3 spans 14 amino acids. TCRdb independently ran MiXCR on the RT-PCR reads; one entry per CDR3 protein. The data contain around 570,000 distinct CDR3 sequences, 7.6% of them seen just once; the ten biggest clones take up 13%. The data originate from a study of response to subunit inactivated influenza vaccine. Findings and limits, study-wide: After each seasonal influenza vaccination, few new T cells are recruited, the authors suggested.

The chain combines TRBV6-1 with TRBJ2-2; D is perhaps TRBD2 (6 bases). The sequence derives from a man aged 50-75 years who received an inactivated influenza vaccine. Source: PBMCs from blood, taken about 24 months after vaccination. The CDR3 sequence: CASRDFLNTWELFF. In nucleotides, the CDR3 is TGTGCCAGCCGGGACTTCCTAAACACCTGGGAGCTGTTTTTT.